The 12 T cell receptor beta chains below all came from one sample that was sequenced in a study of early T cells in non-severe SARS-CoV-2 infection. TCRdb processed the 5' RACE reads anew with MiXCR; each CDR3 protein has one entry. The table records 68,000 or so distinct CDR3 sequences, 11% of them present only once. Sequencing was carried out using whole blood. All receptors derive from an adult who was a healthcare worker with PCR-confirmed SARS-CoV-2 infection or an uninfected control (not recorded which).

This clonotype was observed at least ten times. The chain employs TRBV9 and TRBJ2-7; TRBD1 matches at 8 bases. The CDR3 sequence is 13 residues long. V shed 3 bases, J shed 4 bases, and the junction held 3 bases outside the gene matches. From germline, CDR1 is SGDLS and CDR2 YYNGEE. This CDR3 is CASSGGQGYEQYF. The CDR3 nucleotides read TGTGCCAGCAGCGGCGGACAGGGATACGAGCAGTACTTC.

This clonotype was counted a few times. CDR3 DNA: TGTGCCAGCAGTTTACAAGGGCCTGGGGCCAACGTCCTGACTTTC. Translating gives CASSLQGPGANVLTF. The chain uses TRBV28 and TRBJ2-6; unclear D gene. Trimming removed 2 bases from V and 2 bases from J, with 7 bases in between. In germline, CDR1 is MDHEN, CDR2 SYDVKM. This CDR3 comprises 15 residues.

The CDR3 loop reads CASSPTGYKNIQYF. CDR3 DNA: TGCGCCAGCAGTCCTACAGGATACAAAAACATTCAGTACTTC. V usage is TRBV10-2 and J usage is TRBJ2-4; weak D call: TRBD1 (5 bases). Germline CDR1 is WSHSY and CDR2 is SAAADI. The CDR3 has 14 amino acids. V lost 5 bases to trimming and J lost 3 bases, with 11 bases between them.

The CDR3 DNA reads TGTGCCAGCAGTTTCTCGGGGCGGATCTCCTACGAGCAGTACTTC. It codes for CASSFSGRISYEQYF. The rearrangement joins TRBV12-3 or TRBV12-4 to TRBJ2-7; D tentatively reads TRBD1 or TRBD2 (5 bases each). With 3 bases removed from V and 0 bases from J, the gap between germline ends came to 12 bases. CDR3 length: 15 residues.

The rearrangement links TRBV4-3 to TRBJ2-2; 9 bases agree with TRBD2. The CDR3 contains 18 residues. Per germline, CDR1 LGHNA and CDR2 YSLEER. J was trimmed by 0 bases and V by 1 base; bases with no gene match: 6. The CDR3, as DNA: TGCGCCAGCAGCCAAGCACCTAGCGGGGCCGCGAACACCGGGGAGCTGTTTTTT. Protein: CASSQAPSGAANTGELFF.

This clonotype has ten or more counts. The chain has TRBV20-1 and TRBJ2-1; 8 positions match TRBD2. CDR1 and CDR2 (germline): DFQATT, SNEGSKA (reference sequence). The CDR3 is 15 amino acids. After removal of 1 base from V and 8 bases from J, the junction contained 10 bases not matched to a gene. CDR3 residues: CSARVGRAFLDEQFF. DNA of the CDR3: TGCAGTGCTAGAGTCGGGAGGGCCTTTCTCGATGAGCAGTTCTTC.

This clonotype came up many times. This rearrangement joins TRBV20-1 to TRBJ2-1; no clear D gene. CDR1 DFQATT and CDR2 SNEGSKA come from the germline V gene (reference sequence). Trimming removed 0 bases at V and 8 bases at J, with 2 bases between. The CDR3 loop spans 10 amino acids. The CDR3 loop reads CSARDYEQFF. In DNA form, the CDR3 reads TGCAGTGCTAGAGATTATGAGCAGTTCTTC.

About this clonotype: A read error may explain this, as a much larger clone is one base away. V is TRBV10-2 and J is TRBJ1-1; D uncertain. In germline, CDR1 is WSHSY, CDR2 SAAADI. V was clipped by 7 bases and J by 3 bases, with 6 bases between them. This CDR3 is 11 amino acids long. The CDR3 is CASTRDTEAFF. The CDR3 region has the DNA TGCGCCAGCACCCGGGACACTGAAGCTTTCTTT.

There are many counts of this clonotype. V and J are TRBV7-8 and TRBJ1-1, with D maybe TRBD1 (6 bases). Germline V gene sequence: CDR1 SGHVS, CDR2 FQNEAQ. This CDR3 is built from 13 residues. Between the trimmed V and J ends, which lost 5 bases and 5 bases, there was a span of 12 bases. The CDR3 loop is CASSPQGWTEAFF. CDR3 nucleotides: TGTGCCAGCAGCCCACAGGGTTGGACTGAAGCTTTCTTT.

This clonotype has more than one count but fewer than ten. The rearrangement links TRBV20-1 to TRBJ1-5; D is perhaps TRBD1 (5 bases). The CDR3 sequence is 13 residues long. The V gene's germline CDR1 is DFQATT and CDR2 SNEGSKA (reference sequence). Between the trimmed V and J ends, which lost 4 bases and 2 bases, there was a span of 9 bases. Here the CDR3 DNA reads TGCAGTGCTAACCGGGACGGCAATCAGCCCCAGCATTTT. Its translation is CSANRDGNQPQHF.

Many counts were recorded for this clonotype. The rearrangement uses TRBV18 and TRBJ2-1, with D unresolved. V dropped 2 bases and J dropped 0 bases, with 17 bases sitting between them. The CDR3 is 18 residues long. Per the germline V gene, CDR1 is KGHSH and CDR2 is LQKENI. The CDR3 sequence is CASSPSEAALSSYNEQFF. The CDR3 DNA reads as TGTGCCAGCTCACCAAGCGAGGCGGCCCTGAGCTCCTACAATGAGCAGTTCTTC.

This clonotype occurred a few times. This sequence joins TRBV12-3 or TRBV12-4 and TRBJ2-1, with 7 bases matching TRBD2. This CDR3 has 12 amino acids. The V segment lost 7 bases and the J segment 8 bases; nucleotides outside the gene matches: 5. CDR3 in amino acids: CASTREIDEQFF. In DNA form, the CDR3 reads TGTGCCAGCACGCGGGAGATCGATGAGCAGTTCTTC.